Listed here are 2 T cell receptor beta chains from one sample, sequenced in a study of blood T cell repertoires in COVID-19. Data came from immunoSEQ multiplex PCR; TCRdb stores just in-frame clones and leaves some out. This sample has over 50,000 clones; about 85% occur once, and the top ten carry roughly 10%. The sequenced sample consisted of peripheral blood. The receptors were gathered from a human donor in a cohort sampled during active COVID-19.

The genes are TRBV28 and TRBJ2-7, with D tentatively TRBD2 (5 bases). This CDR3 has 14 residues. Germline-derived CDR1 and CDR2 are MDHEN and SYDVKM. V was trimmed by 5 bases and J by 5 bases, leaving 16 bases between them. CDR3 protein: CASSQVGDSHEQYF. DNA of the CDR3: TGTGCCAGCAGTCAGGTGGGAGATTCCCACGAGCAGTACTTC.

The chain employs TRBV5-6 and TRBJ1-2; D is ambiguous. The CDR3 is made up of 17 amino acids. Germline V gene sequence: CDR1 SGHDT, CDR2 YYEEEE. Trimming pared 3 bases from V and 1 base from J, leaving 19 bases between. CDR3 nucleotide sequence: TGTGCCAGCAGCTCGGGGTGGCAAGGGCTTCATAACTATGGCTACACCTTC. Amino acids: CASSSGWQGLHNYGYTF.